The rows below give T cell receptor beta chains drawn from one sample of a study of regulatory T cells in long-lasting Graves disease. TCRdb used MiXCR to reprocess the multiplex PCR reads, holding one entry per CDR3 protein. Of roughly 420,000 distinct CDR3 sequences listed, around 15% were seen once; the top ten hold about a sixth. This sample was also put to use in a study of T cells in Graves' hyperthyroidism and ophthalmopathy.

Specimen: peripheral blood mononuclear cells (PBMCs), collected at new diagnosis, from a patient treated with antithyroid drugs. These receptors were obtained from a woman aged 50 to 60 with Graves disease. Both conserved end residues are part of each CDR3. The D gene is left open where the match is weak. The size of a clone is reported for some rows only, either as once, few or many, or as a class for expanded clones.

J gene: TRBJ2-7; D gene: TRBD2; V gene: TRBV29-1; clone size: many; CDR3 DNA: TGCAGCGTTGATGGGGGGGAAGACTACGAGCAGTACTTC; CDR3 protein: CSVDGGEDYEQYF
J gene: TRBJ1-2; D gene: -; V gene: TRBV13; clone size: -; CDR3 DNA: TGTGCCAGCAGCCTGGCACGGCCCAACTATGGCTACACCTTC; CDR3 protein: CASSLARPNYGYTF
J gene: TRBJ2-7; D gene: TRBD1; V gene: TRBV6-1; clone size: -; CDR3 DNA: TGTGCCGCTGGCGACAGGGGGAACGAGCAGTACTTC; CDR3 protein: CAAGDRGNEQYF
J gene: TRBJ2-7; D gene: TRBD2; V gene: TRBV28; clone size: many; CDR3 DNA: TGTGCCAGCAGTACTAGCGGGGTGACCTACGAGCAGTACTTC; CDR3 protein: CASSTSGVTYEQYF
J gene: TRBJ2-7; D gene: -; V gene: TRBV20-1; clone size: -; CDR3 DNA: TGCAGTGCTCTATTAACAATAGCAGCCGAGCAGTACTTC; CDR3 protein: CSALLTIAAEQYF
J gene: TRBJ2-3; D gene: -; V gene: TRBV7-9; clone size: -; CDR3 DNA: TGTGCCAGCAGCTACCCCCGGGACTTATACTCTAGCACAGATACGCAGTATTTT; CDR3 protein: CASSYPRDLYSSTDTQYF
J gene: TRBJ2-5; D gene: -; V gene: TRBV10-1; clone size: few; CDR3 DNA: TGCGCCAGCAACGGGACCCAAGAGACCCAGTACTTC; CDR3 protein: CASNGTQETQYF
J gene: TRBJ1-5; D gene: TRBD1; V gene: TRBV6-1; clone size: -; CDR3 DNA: TGTGCCAGCAGTGACCGGGACAGGGGTGGTAGCCAGCCCCAGCATTTT; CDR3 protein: CASSDRDRGGSQPQHF
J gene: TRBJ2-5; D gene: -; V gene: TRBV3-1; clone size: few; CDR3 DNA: TGTGCCAGCAGCCAAGTGGGGGATTCCTGGGAGACCCAGTACTTC; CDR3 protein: CASSQVGDSWETQYF
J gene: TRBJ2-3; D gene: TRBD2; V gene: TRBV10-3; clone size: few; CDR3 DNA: TGTGCCATCAGTTCGGAGCGGGAGGGACGGGATACGCAGTATTTT; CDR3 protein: CAISSEREGRDTQYF
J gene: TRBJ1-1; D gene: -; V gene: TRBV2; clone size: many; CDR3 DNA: TGTGCCAGCAGTGAATGGGCAGTACCCACTGAAGCTTTCTTT; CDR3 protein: CASSEWAVPTEAFF
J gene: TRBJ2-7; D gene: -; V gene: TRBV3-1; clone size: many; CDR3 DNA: TGTGCCAGCAGCCATGACAGCGGCGAGCAGTACTTC; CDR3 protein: CASSHDSGEQYF
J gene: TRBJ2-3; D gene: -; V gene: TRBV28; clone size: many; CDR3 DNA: TGTGCCAGCACTTCCACAGATACGCAGTATTTT; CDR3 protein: CASTSTDTQYF
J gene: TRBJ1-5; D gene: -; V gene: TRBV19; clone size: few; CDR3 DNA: TGTGCCAGTAGGGACAGACTCAATCAGCCCCAGCATTTT; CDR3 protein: CASRDRLNQPQHF
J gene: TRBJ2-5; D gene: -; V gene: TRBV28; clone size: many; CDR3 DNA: TGTGCCAGCAGTTTGGGGCCGGACTTATACGAGACCCAGTACTTC; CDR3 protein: CASSLGPDLYETQYF
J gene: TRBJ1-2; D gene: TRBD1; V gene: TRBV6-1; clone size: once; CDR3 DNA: TGTGCCAGCAGTCCTGGGACAGGGGGGGTTTTTAACTATGGCTACACCTTC; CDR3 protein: CASSPGTGGVFNYGYTF
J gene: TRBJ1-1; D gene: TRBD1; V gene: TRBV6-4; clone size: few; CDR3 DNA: TGTGCCAGCAGTGACGACAGGGACACTGAAGCTTTCTTT; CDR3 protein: CASSDDRDTEAFF
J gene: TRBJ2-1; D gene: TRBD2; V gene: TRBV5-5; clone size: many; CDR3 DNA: TGTGCCAGCAGCCCCCAAGCGGGAGGGCCCCCCTACAATGAGCAGTTCTTC; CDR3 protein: CASSPQAGGPPYNEQFF
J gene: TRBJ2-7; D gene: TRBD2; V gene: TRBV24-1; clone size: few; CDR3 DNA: TGTGCCACCAGTGGGCCGACACGGGGGGGCTACGAGCAGTACTTC; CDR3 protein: CATSGPTRGGYEQYF
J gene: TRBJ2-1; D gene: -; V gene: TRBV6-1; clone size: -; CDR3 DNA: TGTGCCAGCAGTGGGACCCAGGTGGGCACGAGCTCCTACAATGAGCAGTTCTTC; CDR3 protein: CASSGTQVGTSSYNEQFF
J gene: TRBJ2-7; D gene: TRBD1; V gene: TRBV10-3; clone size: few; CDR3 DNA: TGTACCATCAGCAGGGACAGCTGGTCCTACGAGCAGTACTTC; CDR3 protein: CTISRDSWSYEQYF
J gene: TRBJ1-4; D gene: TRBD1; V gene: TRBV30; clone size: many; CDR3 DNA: TGTGCCTGGGACCTGACAGGGTCTGAAAAACTGTTTTTT; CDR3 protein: CAWDLTGSEKLFF
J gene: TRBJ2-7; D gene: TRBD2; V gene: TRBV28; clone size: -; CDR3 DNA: TGTGCCAGCAGTTTTTTCTCTAGCGGGGCCTACGAGCAGTGCTTC; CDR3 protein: CASSFFSSGAYEQCF
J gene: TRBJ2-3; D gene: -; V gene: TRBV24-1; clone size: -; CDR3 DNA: TGTGCCACCAGTGACCCTGGGCAGGGAGACACAGATACGCAGTATTTT; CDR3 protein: CATSDPGQGDTDTQYF
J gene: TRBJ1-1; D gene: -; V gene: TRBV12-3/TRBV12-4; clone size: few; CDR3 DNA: TGTGCCAGCAGCCTGACAGTGGACACTGAAGCTTTCTTT; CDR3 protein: CASSLTVDTEAFF
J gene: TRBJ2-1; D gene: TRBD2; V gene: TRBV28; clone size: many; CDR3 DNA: TGTGCCAGCAGTCCCCTGACTAGCGGGAGGGTGAGGTCCTACAATGAGCAGTTCTTC; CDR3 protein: CASSPLTSGRVRSYNEQFF
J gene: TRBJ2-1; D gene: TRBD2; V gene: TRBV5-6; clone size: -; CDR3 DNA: TGTGCCAGCAGCTTGTATGGGACTAGCGGGCGCAATGAGCAGTTCTTC; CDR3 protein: CASSLYGTSGRNEQFF
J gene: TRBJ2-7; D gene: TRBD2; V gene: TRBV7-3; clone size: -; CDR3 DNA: TGTGCCAGCAGCTTAAGGGGCGGGAGTATCTACGAGCAGTACTTC; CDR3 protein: CASSLRGGSIYEQYF
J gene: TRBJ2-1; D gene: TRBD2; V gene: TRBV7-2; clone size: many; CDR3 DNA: TGTGCCAGCAGCTTAGCGGTGCTAGCGGGAATCTACAATGAGCAGTTCTTC; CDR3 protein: CASSLAVLAGIYNEQFF
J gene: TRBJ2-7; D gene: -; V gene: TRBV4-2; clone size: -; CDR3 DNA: TGTGCCAGCAGCCAAGAGGGGGTTCCCTACGAGCAGTACTTC; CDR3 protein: CASSQEGVPYEQYF
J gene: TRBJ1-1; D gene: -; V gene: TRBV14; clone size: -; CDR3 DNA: TGTGCCAGCAGCCGCGACAGTTGGGGCACTGAAGCTTTCTTT; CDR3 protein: CASSRDSWGTEAFF
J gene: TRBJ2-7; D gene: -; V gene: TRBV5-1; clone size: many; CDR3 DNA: TGCGCCAGCAGCTTGCAGTCGGGAGAGAGCTCCTACGAGCAGTACTTC; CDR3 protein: CASSLQSGESSYEQYF
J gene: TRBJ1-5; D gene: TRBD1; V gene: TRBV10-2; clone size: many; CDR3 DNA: TGCGCCAGCAGCCTGGGACAGCGAAAGCAGCCCCAGCATTTT; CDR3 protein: CASSLGQRKQPQHF
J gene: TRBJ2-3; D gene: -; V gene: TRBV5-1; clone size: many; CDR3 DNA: TGCGCCAGCAGTCAAGCGGACGGGGATACGCAGTATTTT; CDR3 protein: CASSQADGDTQYF
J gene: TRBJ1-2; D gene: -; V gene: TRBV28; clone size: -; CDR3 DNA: TGTGCCAGCAGTTCGGGAGGGGGGAAGTATGGCTACACCTTC; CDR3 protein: CASSSGGGKYGYTF
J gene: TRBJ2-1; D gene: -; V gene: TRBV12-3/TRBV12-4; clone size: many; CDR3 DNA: TGTGCCAGCAACCGGGATCCAGACCAATCCTACAATGAGCAGTTCTTC; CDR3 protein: CASNRDPDQSYNEQFF
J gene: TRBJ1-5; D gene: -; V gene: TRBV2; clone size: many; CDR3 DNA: TGTGCCAGCAGTGAAGGGCAGGGAGGGAGAAGCAATCAGCCCCAGCATTTT; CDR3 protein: CASSEGQGGRSNQPQHF
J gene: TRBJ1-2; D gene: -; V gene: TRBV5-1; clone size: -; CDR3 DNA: TGCGCCAGCCTACCCGATAAGGATGGCTACACCTTC; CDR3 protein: CASLPDKDGYTF
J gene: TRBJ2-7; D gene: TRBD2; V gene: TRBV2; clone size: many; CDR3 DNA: TGTGCCAGCTTATACCACCCGAGGACTAGCGGGAGGGCCTCCTCCTACGAGCAGTACTTC; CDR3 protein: CASLYHPRTSGRASSYEQYF
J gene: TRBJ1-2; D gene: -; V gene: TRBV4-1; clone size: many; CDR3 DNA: TGCGCCAGCAGCCAAGATAGAGGGGAGGGCTATGGCTACACCTTC; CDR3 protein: CASSQDRGEGYGYTF
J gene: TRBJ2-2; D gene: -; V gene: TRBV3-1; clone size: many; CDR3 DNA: TGTGCCAGCAGCCAGAGTACCGGGGAGCTGTTTTTT; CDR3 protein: CASSQSTGELFF
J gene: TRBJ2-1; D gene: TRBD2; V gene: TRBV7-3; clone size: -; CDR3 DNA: TGTGCCAGCAGCTTAATGTCTAGCGGGAGCGATGAGCAGTTCTTC; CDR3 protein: CASSLMSSGSDEQFF
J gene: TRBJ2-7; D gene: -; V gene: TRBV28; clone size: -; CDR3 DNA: TGTGCCAGCAGTTCCCACGCCCGTACCTACGAGCAGTACTTC; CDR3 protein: CASSSHARTYEQYF
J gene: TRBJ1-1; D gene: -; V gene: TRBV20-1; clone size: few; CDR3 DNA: TGCAGTGCGAGGACATTGTTGAACACTGAAGCTTTCTTT; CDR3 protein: CSARTLLNTEAFF
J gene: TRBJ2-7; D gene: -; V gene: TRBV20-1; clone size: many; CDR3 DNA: TGCAGTGCCATAACCGGGACTTACTCCTACGAGCAGTACTTC; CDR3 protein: CSAITGTYSYEQYF